This TCR beta chain was recorded in a study of identical twins. Broader study findings: Invariant cells of the MAIT and iNKT types might have partly distorted the zero-insertion analyses.

MiXCR, applied by TCRdb to the 5' RACE reads, yields one record per CDR3 protein. This table has about 690,000 distinct CDR3 sequences, approximately 21% appearing once. This clonotype was observed many times. Its antigen is not identified. The CDR3 covers 12 residues. Trimming took 3 bases from V and 3 from J, leaving 5 bases between them. These data were also filed under a second study, of T cells expressing NK-cell markers. That paper notes: Seven HCMV-seropositive donors and one seronegative donor made up the eight sequenced donors. Similarly, these clonotypes led the CD3+CD56-NKG2C+ fraction as well in a few donors.

Sequencing was carried out using PBMCs. The sequence derives from a woman between 18 and 29 years old in good health. The V gene is TRBV12-3 or TRBV12-4, the J gene TRBJ1-2; D is unresolved. The CDR3 DNA reads as TGTGCCAGCAGTTTCGGGGACTATGGCTACACCTTC. Encoded protein: CASSFGDYGYTF.